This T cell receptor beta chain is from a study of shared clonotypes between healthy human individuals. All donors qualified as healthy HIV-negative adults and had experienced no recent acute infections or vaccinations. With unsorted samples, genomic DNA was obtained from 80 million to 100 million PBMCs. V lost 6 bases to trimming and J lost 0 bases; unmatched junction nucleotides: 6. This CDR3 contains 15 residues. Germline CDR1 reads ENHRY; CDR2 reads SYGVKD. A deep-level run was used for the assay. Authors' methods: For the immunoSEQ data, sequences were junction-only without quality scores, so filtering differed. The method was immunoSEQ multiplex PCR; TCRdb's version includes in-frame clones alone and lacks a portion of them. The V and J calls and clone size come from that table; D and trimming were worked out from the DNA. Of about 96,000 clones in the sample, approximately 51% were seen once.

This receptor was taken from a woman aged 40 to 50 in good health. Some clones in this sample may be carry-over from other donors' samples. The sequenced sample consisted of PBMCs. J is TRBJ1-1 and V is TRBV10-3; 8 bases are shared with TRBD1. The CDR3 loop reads CAIRLGTGMNTEAFF. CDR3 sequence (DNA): TGTGCCATCAGATTAGGGACAGGTATGAACACTGAAGCTTTCTTT.